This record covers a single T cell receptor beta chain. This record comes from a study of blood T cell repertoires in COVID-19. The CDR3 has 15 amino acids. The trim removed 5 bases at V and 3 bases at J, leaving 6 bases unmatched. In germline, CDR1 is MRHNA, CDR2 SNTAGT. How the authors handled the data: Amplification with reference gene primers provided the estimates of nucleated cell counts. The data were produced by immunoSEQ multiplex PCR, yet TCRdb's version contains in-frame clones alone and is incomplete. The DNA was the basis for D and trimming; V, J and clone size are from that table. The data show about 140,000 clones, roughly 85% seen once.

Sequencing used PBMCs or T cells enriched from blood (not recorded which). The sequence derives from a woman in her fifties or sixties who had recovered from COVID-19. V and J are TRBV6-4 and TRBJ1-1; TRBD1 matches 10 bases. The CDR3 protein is CASSRDRGHYTEAFF. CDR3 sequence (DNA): TGTGCCAGCAGTCGAGACAGGGGGCATTACACTGAAGCTTTCTTT.